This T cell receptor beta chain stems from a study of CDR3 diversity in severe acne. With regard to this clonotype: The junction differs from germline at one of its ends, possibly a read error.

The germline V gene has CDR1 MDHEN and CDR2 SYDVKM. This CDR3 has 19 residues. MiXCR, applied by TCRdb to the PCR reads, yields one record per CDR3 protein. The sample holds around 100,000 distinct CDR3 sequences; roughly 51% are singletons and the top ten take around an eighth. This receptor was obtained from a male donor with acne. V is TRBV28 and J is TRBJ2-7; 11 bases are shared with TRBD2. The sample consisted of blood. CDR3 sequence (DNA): TGTGCCAGCAGTTCCGATACTAGCGGGAGTGAATCGCGTCGCCACGAGCATTGCTTC. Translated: CASSSDTSGSESRRHEHCF.